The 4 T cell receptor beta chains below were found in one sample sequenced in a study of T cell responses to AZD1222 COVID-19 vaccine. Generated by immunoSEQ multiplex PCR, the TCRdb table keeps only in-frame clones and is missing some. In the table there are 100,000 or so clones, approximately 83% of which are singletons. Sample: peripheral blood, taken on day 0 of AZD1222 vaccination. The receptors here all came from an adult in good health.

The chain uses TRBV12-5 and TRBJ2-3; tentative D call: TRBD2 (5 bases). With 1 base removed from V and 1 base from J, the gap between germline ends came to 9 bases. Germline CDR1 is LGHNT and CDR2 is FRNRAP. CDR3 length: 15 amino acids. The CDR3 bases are TGTGCTAGTGGTTTGGGGACTTTAGGCACAGATACGCAGTATTTT. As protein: CASGLGTLGTDTQYF.

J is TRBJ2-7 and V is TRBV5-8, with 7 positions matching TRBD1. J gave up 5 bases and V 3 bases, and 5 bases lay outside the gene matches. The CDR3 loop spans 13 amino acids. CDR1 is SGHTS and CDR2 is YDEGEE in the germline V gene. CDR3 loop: CASSSNRGDEQYF. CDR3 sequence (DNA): TGTGCCAGCAGCTCCAACAGGGGTGACGAGCAGTACTTC.

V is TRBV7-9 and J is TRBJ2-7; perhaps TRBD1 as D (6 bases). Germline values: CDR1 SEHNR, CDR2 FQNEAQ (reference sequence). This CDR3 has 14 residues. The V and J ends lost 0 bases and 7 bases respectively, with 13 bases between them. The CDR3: CASSLALGGGEQYF. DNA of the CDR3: TGTGCCAGCAGCTTAGCGTTAGGGGGTGGGGAGCAGTACTTC.

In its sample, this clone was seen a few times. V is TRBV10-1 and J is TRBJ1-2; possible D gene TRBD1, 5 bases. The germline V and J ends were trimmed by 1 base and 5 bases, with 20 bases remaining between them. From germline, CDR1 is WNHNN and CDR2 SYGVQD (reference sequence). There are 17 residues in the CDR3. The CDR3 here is CASSEWGLPPGMYGYTF. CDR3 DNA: TGCGCCAGCAGTGAGTGGGGACTTCCCCCGGGGATGTATGGCTACACCTTC.